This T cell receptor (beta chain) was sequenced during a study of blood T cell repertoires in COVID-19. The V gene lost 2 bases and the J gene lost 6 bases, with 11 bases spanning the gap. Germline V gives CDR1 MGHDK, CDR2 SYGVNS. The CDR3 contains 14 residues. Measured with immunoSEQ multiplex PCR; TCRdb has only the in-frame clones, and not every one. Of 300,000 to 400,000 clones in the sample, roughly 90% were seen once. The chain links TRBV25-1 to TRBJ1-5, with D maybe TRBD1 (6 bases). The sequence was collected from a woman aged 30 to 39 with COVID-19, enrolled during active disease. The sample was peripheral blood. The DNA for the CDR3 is TGTGCCAGCAGTGAAAGGGGACAAGGTCAGCCCCAGCATTTT. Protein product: CASSERGQGQPQHF.